This TCR beta chain was observed in a study of metastatic and nonmetastatic thyroid tumors. Study-wide context: Repertoire comparisons spanned blood and tumor or nodule tissue from malignant and benign thyroid patients.

All patients were treatment-naive before thyroid surgery. As to this clone: Its antigen remains unidentified. One end of the junction does not line up with germline, which may come from a read error.

Study-level findings and limits: Relative to benign nodules, malignant thyroid tumors were reportedly characterized by significantly elevated TCR beta diversity in blood and tumor.

How the authors handled the data: A classifier of distant metastasis in papillary thyroid cancer was built from CDR3 differences (across clinicopathological groups). TCRdb used MiXCR to call clones anew from the PCR reads. These V and J calls originate from TCRdb's pipeline instead of the authors' own analysis. In the table there are just under 45,000 clones, about 3.2% of which are singletons. This TCR came from a female donor with papillary thyroid cancer or a benign thyroid nodule (not recorded which). Some clones in this sample may be carry-over from other donors' samples. Sequenced sample: blood.

The chain's CDR3 is CASSEDVYSGRYYNEQFF. CDR3 bases: TGTGCCAGCAGCGAAGATGTGTATAGCGGGAGGTACTACAATGAGCAGTTCTTC. The chain recombines TRBV6-1 with TRBJ2-1, with 10 bases lining up with TRBD2. CDR3 size: 18 residues. Germline assignment: CDR1 MNHNS and CDR2 SASEGT.